This TCR beta chain was captured by sequencing in a study of blood T cell repertoires in COVID-19. The overall study: The samples span acute and convalescent COVID-19 from the United States, Italy and Spain.

In germline, CDR1 is SGHRS, CDR2 YFSETQ. The CDR3 has 14 amino acids. The V end was cut by 5 bases, the J end by 0 bases, with 11 bases between. Per the authors' pipeline: Nucleated cell counts were estimated from reference gene primer amplification. Only in-frame clones appear in the TCRdb table, and some are missing; sequencing was by immunoSEQ multiplex PCR. That table furnishes V, J and clone size, whereas the DNA furnished D and trimming. This sample has roughly 300,000 clones, with 86% found just once. This clone was counted between two and nine times. The clonotype comes from a woman between 45 and 60 years old with acute or convalescent COVID-19. The sequenced sample was peripheral blood. The rearrangement links TRBV5-1 to TRBJ1-1; the D gene is possibly TRBD1 (6 bases). The CDR3 DNA reads TGCGCCAGCAGACCTCAGGGGATGAACACTGAAGCTTTCTTT. Its translation is CASRPQGMNTEAFF. The full variable domain, its missing parts supplied by reference TRBV5-1 and TRBJ1-1, is KAGVTQTPRYLIKTRGQQVTLSCSPISGHRSVSWYQQTPGQGLQFLFEYFSETQRNKGNFPGRFSGRQFSNSRSEMNVSTLELGDSALYLCASRPQGMNTEAFFGQGTRLTVV.